The 7 T cell receptor beta chains below all came from one sample that was sequenced in a study of CD8 T cells in Susac syndrome. A quantity of about 0.45 to 1 ug RNA underwent reverse transcription using random hexamers. TCRdb reprocessed the immunoSEQ multiplex PCR reads via MiXCR and lists one record per CDR3 protein. The sample consists of 250,000 to 350,000 distinct CDR3 sequences, roughly nine tenths of them appearing once. The specimen was CD4+ T cells from PBMCs. Source of these receptors: a human donor with multiple sclerosis.

The chain is built from TRBV7-2 and TRBJ1-3; perhaps TRBD1 as D (5 bases). The CDR3 runs 14 residues. V dropped 5 bases and J dropped 2 bases, with 10 bases sitting between them. Germline CDR1 reads SGHTA; CDR2 reads FQGNSA. The DNA for the CDR3 is TGTGCCAGCAGCCGCGGGGGGGCTGGAAACACCATATATTTT. Its translation: CASSRGGAGNTIYF.

The chain employs TRBV12-3 or TRBV12-4 and TRBJ2-7, with TRBD2 matching over 10 bases. There are 14 residues in the CDR3. The ends lost 8 bases at V and 7 bases at J; junction bases unmatched: 11. The CDR3 DNA reads TGTGCCAGCCGCCGGAGCGGGAGGGCAGGAGAGCAGTACTTC. Translating gives CASRRSGRAGEQYF.

The rearrangement uses TRBV5-1 and TRBJ2-5, with a possible D match to TRBD2 (6 bases). The CDR3 has 15 amino acids. The V and J ends lost 6 bases and 2 bases respectively, with 17 bases between them. Germline assignment: CDR1 SGHRS and CDR2 YFSETQ. This chain's CDR3 is CASKPGLRGQETQYF. The CDR3 nucleotides are TGCGCCAGCAAGCCGGGACTCCGTGGGCAAGAGACCCAGTACTTC.

V usage is TRBV5-1 and J usage is TRBJ2-1; 9 nucleotides agree with TRBD2. This CDR3 has 16 residues. CDR1 and CDR2 from the germline V gene are SGHRS and YFSETQ. V was clipped by 4 bases and J by 1 base; unmatched bases: 6. The chain's CDR3 is CASSPSGMRSYNEQFF. Here the CDR3 DNA reads TGCGCCAGCAGCCCTAGCGGGATGAGGTCCTACAATGAGCAGTTCTTC.

The table lists this clonotype with a count of one. The chain couples TRBV2 to TRBJ2-1; D is unclear. Germline CDR1 is SNHLY and CDR2 is FYNNEI. The germline V and J ends were trimmed by 5 bases and 8 bases, with 4 bases remaining between them. The CDR3 totals 10 residues. CDR3 sequence (DNA): TGTGCCAGCAGTTTGTATGAGCAGTTCTTC. This translates into CASSLYEQFF.

This chain uses TRBV9 with TRBJ2-3; 10 bases line up with TRBD2. Losses at the gene ends were 2 bases for V and 2 bases for J; bases not matched to a gene: 17. CDR1 and CDR2 from the germline V gene are SGDLS and YYNGEE. This CDR3 has 20 residues. CDR3 bases: TGTGCCAGCAGCGTGGGGAAATGGGGGACTAGCGAAGAGTACACAGATACGCAGTATTTT. Amino acid sequence: CASSVGKWGTSEEYTDTQYF.

The CDR3 sequence: CASSRPTSIGSYNEQFF. The CDR3 nucleotides are TGTGCCAGTAGTAGGCCTACTAGTATCGGGTCCTACAATGAGCAGTTCTTC. The rearrangement uses TRBV19 and TRBJ2-1, with D perhaps matching TRBD2 (5 bases). The germline V and J ends were trimmed by 4 bases and 1 base, with 17 bases remaining between them. CDR1 is LNHDA and CDR2 is SQIVND in the germline V gene (reference sequence). This CDR3 spans 17 amino acids.